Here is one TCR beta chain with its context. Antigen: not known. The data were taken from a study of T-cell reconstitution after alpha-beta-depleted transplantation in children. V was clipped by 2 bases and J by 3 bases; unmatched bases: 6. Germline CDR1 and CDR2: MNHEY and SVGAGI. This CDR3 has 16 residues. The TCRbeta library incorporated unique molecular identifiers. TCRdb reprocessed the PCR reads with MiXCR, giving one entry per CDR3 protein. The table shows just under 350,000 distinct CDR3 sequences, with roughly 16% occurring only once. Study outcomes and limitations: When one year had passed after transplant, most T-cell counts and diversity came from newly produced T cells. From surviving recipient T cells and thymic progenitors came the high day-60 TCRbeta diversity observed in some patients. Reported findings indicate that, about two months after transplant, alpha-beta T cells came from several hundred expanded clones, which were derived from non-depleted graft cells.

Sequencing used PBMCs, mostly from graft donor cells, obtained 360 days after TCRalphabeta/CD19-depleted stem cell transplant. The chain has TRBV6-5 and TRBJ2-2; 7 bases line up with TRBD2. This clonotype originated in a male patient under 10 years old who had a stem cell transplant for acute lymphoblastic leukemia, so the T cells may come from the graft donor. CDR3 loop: CASSYKGLRDTGELFF. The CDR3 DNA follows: TGTGCCAGCAGTTACAAGGGACTACGAGACACCGGGGAGCTGTTTTTT.